A single sample gave rise to the 17 T cell receptor beta chains below, sequenced in a study of response to subunit inactivated influenza vaccine. One entry per CDR3 protein results from TCRdb running MiXCR on the RT-PCR reads. This table holds 250,000 to 350,000 distinct CDR3 sequences, roughly 22% found once. The source was PBMCs from blood, collected about 19 months after vaccination. Source of these receptors: a man between 50 and 69 years old who received an inactivated influenza vaccine.

V is TRBV4-3 and J is TRBJ2-7; no clear D gene. Trimming shortened V by 0 bases and J by 0 bases, and 9 bases separated the two germline ends. The germline V gene has CDR1 LGHNA and CDR2 YSLEER. There are 15 residues in the CDR3. The CDR3 nucleotides read TGCGCCAGCAGCCAAGATAGGCGGAGCTCCTACGAGCAGTACTTC. The encoded protein is CASSQDRRSSYEQYF.

This clonotype appeared many times. The chain combines TRBV5-1 with TRBJ1-2; possibly TRBD1 for D (5 bases). This CDR3 is 12 amino acids long. V was clipped by 3 bases and J by 10 bases, with 13 bases between them. From germline, CDR1 is SGHRS and CDR2 YFSETQ. This CDR3 is CASSSAGDLYTF. CDR3 bases: TGCGCCAGCAGCTCCGCCGGGGACCTCTACACCTTC.

The CDR3 here is CASSQSPSGSYEQYF. The CDR3 DNA sequence: TGTGCCAGCAGCCAATCACCTAGCGGGAGCTACGAGCAGTACTTC. The chain carries TRBV4-2 and TRBJ2-7; 10 nucleotides align to TRBD2. Unmatched junction bases numbered 4, after V lost 2 bases and J lost 3 bases. This CDR3 comprises 15 residues. CDR1 is LGHNA, CDR2 YNFKEQ, per germline.

This clonotype was seen a handful of times. The chain combines TRBV29-1 with TRBJ2-5; D is perhaps TRBD1 or TRBD2 (5 bases each). This CDR3 is 16 amino acids long. V lost 2 bases to trimming and J lost 0 bases, with 16 bases between them. The germline CDR1 and CDR2 sequences are SQVTM and ANQGSEA. The CDR3 nucleotides are TGCAGCGTTGAATTATGGGACGGGGAGTACCAAGAGACCCAGTACTTC. The encoded protein is CSVELWDGEYQETQYF. The full variable domain, completed using reference TRBV29-1 and TRBJ2-5, is SAVISQKPSRDICQRGTSLTIQCQVDSQVTMMFWYRQQPGQSLTLIATANQGSEATYESGFVIDKFPISRPNLTFSTLTVSNMSPEDSSIYLCSVELWDGEYQETQYFGPGTRLLVL.

The genes are TRBV4-3 and TRBJ1-4; TRBD1 matches at 9 bases. V lost 6 bases and J lost 5; bases outside the gene matches: 10. Germline V gene data show CDR1 as LGHNA and CDR2 as YSLEER. The CDR3 covers 16 residues. The CDR3 DNA is TGCGCCAGCAGTCAAATACAGGGGGCTTTGAATGAAAAACTGTTTTTT. The encoded protein is CASSQIQGALNEKLFF.

This clonotype appeared a few times. The V gene is TRBV27, the J gene TRBJ2-3, with D hard to call. Deletions cut 0 bases from V and 0 bases from J, with 10 bases between. The CDR3 runs 16 residues. Germline values: CDR1 MNHEY, CDR2 SMNVEV (reference sequence). The CDR3 reads CASSLSFGISTDTQYF. The CDR3 DNA follows: TGTGCCAGCAGTTTATCTTTTGGAATTAGCACAGATACGCAGTATTTT.

The V call is TRBV25-1, the J call TRBJ1-2, with a tentative D call TRBD1 (6 bases). The length of the CDR3 is 14 residues. The germline gives CDR1 MGHDK, CDR2 SYGVNS. The V end was cut by 3 bases, the J end by 4 bases, with 12 bases between. The CDR3 bases are TGTGCCAGCAGTGACCCAGGGGAATTCTATGGCTACACCTTC. Its translation is CASSDPGEFYGYTF.

There are many counts of this clonotype. J is TRBJ1-2 and V is TRBV15; D perhaps matches TRBD1 (5 bases). CDR3 length: 16 residues. Deletions cut 2 bases from V and 3 bases from J, with 16 bases between. The germline gives CDR1 LNHNV, CDR2 YYDKDF (reference sequence). The CDR3 DNA is TGTGCCACCAGCAGATTTACCCTGACAGACGACTATGGCTACACCTTC. Its translation: CATSRFTLTDDYGYTF.

Ten or more counts support this clonotype. The chain has TRBV29-1 and TRBJ1-4, with D possibly TRBD1 on 5 matching bases. Germline lookup yields CDR1 SQVTM and CDR2 ANQGSEA. CDR3 length equals 11 residues. Trimming pared 7 bases from V and 4 bases from J, leaving 7 bases between. The DNA of the CDR3 is TGCAGCGCGGACAATAATGAAAAACTGTTTTTT. Amino acids: CSADNNEKLFF.

The chain couples TRBV20-1 to TRBJ2-1; 7 nucleotides agree with TRBD1. The CDR3 spans 18 residues. With 0 bases clipped from V and 4 bases from J, the junction kept 15 bases outside the gene matches. CDR1 DFQATT and CDR2 SNEGSKA come from the germline V gene (reference sequence). In nucleotides, the CDR3 is TGCAGTGCTAGAGATTTTGAGGCACGGGACAGAGATTACAATGAGCAGTTCTTC. Translating gives CSARDFEARDRDYNEQFF.

Only a few counts were recorded for this clonotype. This rearrangement joins TRBV19 to TRBJ1-2; no clear D gene. Between the trimmed V and J ends, which lost 5 bases and 1 base, there was a span of 8 bases. The germline V gene has CDR1 LNHDA and CDR2 SQIVND (reference sequence). The CDR3 runs to 13 residues. CDR3 sequence (DNA): TGTGCCAGTAGTCCTGACCTTAACTATGGCTACACCTTC. Amino acid sequence: CASSPDLNYGYTF. Based on the CDR3 plus reference TRBV19 and TRBJ1-2, the full variable domain is DGGITQSPKYLFRKEGQNVTLSCEQNLNHDAMYWYRQDPGQGLRLIYYSQIVNDFQKGDIAEGYSVSREKKESFPLTVTSAQKNPTAFYLCASSPDLNYGYTFGSGTRLTVV.

In its sample, this clonotype was seen a few times. V and J are TRBV27 and TRBJ2-6, with 9 positions matching TRBD2. Germline V lookup: CDR1 MNHEY, CDR2 SMNVEV (reference sequence). CDR3 length equals 17 residues. The V gene end was trimmed by 2 bases and the J gene end by 1 base; junction bases not matched to a gene: 3. The CDR3 DNA reads TGTGCCAGCAGTTTAGGGACTAGCCCTTCTGGGGCCAACGTCCTGACTTTC. Its translation is CASSLGTSPSGANVLTF.

This clonotype has a single count. This rearrangement joins TRBV6-2 or TRBV6-3 to TRBJ2-7; the D gene is possibly TRBD2 (5 bases). Per germline, CDR1 MNHEY and CDR2 SVGEGT. This CDR3 is 14 amino acids long. V was cut by 4 bases and J by 1 base, with 11 bases left in between. The CDR3 nucleotides read TGTGCCAGCAGTTCCCCTAGCAAATCCTACGAGCAGTACTTC. Translating it yields CASSSPSKSYEQYF.

This clonotype was seen only a few times. V usage is TRBV5-4 and J usage is TRBJ2-2; D ambiguous. The germline V gene encodes CDR1 SGHNT and CDR2 YYREEE (reference sequence). V lost 2 bases to trimming and J lost 0 bases, with 8 bases between them. This CDR3 contains 15 residues. CDR3 region: CASSFFRSNTGELFF. CDR3 bases: TGTGCCAGCAGCTTCTTCAGGTCGAACACCGGGGAGCTGTTTTTT.

The chain combines TRBV12-3 or TRBV12-4 with TRBJ2-7; D uncertain. The germline V and J ends were trimmed by 4 bases and 7 bases, with 8 bases remaining between them. The CDR3 spans 11 residues. In nucleotides, the CDR3 is TGTGCCAGCAGTTACGACCGGGAGCAGTACTTC. It yields the protein CASSYDREQYF.

The table lists this clonotype with a few counts. The chain employs TRBV29-1 and TRBJ1-3, with D unclear. V lost 6 bases and J lost 4, with 7 bases in between. The length of the CDR3 is 11 residues. Germline assignment: CDR1 SQVTM and CDR2 ANQGSEA. CDR3: CSVLTGNTIYF. The CDR3, as DNA: TGCAGCGTCCTGACAGGAAACACCATATATTTT.

This clonotype has just a few counts. The J gene is TRBJ2-2, the V gene TRBV12-3 or TRBV12-4, with TRBD1 identical over 10 bases. This CDR3 has 14 residues. V shed 6 bases, J shed 4 bases, and the junction held 2 bases outside the gene matches. CDR3 sequence reads: CASRRQGATGELFF. The CDR3, as DNA: TGTGCCAGCAGGCGACAGGGGGCCACCGGGGAGCTGTTTTTT.